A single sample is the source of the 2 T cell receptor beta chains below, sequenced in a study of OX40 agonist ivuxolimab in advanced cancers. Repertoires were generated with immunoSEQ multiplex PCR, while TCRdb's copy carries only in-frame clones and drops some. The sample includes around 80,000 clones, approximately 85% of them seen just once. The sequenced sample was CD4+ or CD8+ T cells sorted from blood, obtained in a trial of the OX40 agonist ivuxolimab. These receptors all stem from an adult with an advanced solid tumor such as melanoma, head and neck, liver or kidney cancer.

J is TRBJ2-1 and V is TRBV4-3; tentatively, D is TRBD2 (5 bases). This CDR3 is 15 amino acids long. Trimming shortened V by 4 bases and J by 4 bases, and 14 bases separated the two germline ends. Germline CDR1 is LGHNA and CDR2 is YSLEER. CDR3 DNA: TGCGCCAGCAGCCCGAGGGCCGGAATATACAATGAGCAGTTCTTC. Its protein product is CASSPRAGIYNEQFF.

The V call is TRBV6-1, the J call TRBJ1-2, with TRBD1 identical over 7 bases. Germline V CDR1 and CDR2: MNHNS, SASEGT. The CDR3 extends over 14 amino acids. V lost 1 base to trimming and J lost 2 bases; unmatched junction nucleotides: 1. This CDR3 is CASSEVGQNYGYTF. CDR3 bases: TGTGCCAGCAGTGAAGTGGGACAGAACTATGGCTACACCTTC.